These 27 T cell receptor beta chains originate from one sample sequenced in a study of neurological immune-mediated disorders. TCRdb re-analysed the 5' RACE reads in MiXCR, keeping a single row per CDR3 protein. The sample records around 62,000 distinct CDR3 sequences, 3.5% to 5% being singletons. Sequenced input: PBMCs. The origin of the receptors is a man in his fifties with multiple sclerosis.

There are many counts of this clonotype. CDR3 sequence (DNA): TGCGCCAGCAGCCAAGAGCTTTTGGCAATCTACGAGCAGTACTTC. Translation gives CASSQELLAIYEQYF. The chain couples TRBV4-1 to TRBJ2-7; D gene unclear. V shed 0 bases and J shed 3 bases, with 12 bases lying between them. The CDR3 loop spans 15 amino acids. Germline V gives CDR1 MGHRA, CDR2 YSYEKL.

This clonotype has a count of ten or more. The chain couples TRBV7-2 to TRBJ1-1; no clear D. Between the trimmed V and J ends, which lost 5 bases and 4 bases, there was a span of 11 bases. The CDR3 spans 13 residues. Germline V CDR1 and CDR2: SGHTA, FQGNSA. CDR3 sequence (DNA): TGTGCCAGCAGCCGTTCTCGGATCACTGAAGCTTTCTTT. The encoded protein is CASSRSRITEAFF.

This clonotype was detected ten times or more. A junction end diverges from the germline sequence, so it may reflect a read error. The V call is TRBV6-5, the J call TRBJ1-5; D ambiguous. Germline-derived CDR1 and CDR2 are MNHEY and SVGAGI. The CDR3 runs to 13 residues. The CDR3 bases are TGTGCCAGCAGTTACTCGATAAGTCAGCCCCAGAATTTT. It translates to CASSYSISQPQNF.

This clonotype was recorded many times. This chain joins TRBV6-6 and TRBJ1-1; 7 bases agree with TRBD1. The V gene's germline CDR1 is MNHNY and CDR2 SVGAGI (reference sequence). With V trimmed by 6 bases and J by 4 bases, 8 bases remained unmatched. The CDR3 sequence is 14 residues long. CDR3 in amino acids: CASSRRTGRTEAFF. In nucleotides, the CDR3 is TGTGCCAGCAGCCGTCGGACAGGACGCACTGAAGCTTTCTTT.

This clonotype was counted ten times or more. This chain joins TRBV10-3 and TRBJ2-1, with a weak D call TRBD1 (6 bases). CDR1 and CDR2 from the germline V gene are ENHRY and SYGVKD. Trimming pared 4 bases from V and 5 bases from J, leaving 27 bases between. CDR3 length equals 19 residues. The CDR3 DNA reads TGTGCCATCAGTGGAGACAGGTTGGGCGTACCCCTTACTAACAATGAGCAGTTCTTC. Its protein product is CAISGDRLGVPLTNNEQFF.

In its sample, this clonotype was seen many times. The junction departs from the called germline gene at one end, perhaps through a read error. The genes are TRBV27 and TRBJ1-5; no firm D call. The CDR3 contains 13 residues. Per germline, CDR1 MNHEY and CDR2 SMNVEV (reference sequence). DNA for the CDR3: TGTGCCAGCAGGAGGTACGGGAATCAGCCCCAGAATTTT. Protein product: CASRRYGNQPQNF.

There are many counts of this clonotype. The chain uses TRBV7-2 and TRBJ2-5; D is perhaps TRBD1 or TRBD2 (5 bases each). CDR1 and CDR2 (germline): SGHTA, FQGNSA. The V end was cut by 1 base, the J end by 0 bases, with 9 bases between. CDR3 size: 15 residues. DNA of the CDR3: TGTGCCAGCAGCTTAGAATGGGGGTACCAAGAGACCCAGTACTTC. Residues: CASSLEWGYQETQYF.

This clonotype appeared many times. The rearrangement uses TRBV6-5 and TRBJ1-5, with 9 positions matching TRBD1. Germline trimming cut 5 bases from V and 3 bases from J; bases unmatched to any gene: 5. Germline V lookup: CDR1 MNHEY, CDR2 SVGAGI. The CDR3 spans 15 residues. CDR3 in amino acids: CASSEDRGSNQPQHF. The CDR3 nucleotides read TGTGCCAGCAGTGAGGACAGGGGTTCCAATCAGCCCCAGCATTTT.

The V call is TRBV5-1, the J call TRBJ2-3; TRBD1 matches at 9 bases. CDR3 length: 16 amino acids. J was trimmed by 3 bases and V by 3 bases; bases with no gene match: 8. CDR1 and CDR2 from the germline V gene are SGHRS and YFSETQ. The CDR3 DNA is TGCGCCAGCAGCTGGCTCGGGACAGGGATGACAGATACGCAGTATTTT. Its protein is CASSWLGTGMTDTQYF.

The sample holds many counts of this clonotype. This rearrangement joins TRBV20-1 to TRBJ1-1, with D unclear. The CDR3 has 12 amino acids. CDR1 is DFQATT, CDR2 SNEGSKA, per germline (reference sequence). V gave up 3 bases and J gave up 2 bases, with 7 bases separating them. CDR3 amino acids: CSARGPNTEAFF. CDR3 nucleotides: TGCAGTGCTAGGGGTCCTAACACTGAAGCTTTCTTT.

This clonotype has ten or more counts. The J gene is TRBJ2-1, the V gene TRBV20-1, with D possibly being TRBD1 (6 bases). CDR3 length equals 13 residues. CDR1 and CDR2 from the germline V gene are DFQATT and SNEGSKA (reference sequence). The ends were cut back, 0 bases at V and 9 bases at J, with 12 bases in the middle. CDR3 protein: CSAREATGFEQFF. In DNA form, the CDR3 reads TGCAGTGCTAGAGAGGCAACAGGGTTTGAGCAGTTCTTC.

This clonotype was detected ten times or more. This sequence joins TRBV6-1 and TRBJ2-7; D uncertain. CDR1 is MNHNS, CDR2 SASEGT, per germline. The CDR3 contains 12 residues. V lost 2 bases to trimming and J lost 6 bases, with 8 bases between them. The CDR3 here is CASSESHLEQYV. CDR3 DNA: TGTGCCAGCAGTGAATCGCATCTCGAGCAGTACGTC.

This clonotype showed up many times. The DNA of the CDR3 is TGTGCCAGCAGCTTGGCGTCCCCGGGGGTGAGGGTTTCTTATAGCGGTCAGCCCCAGCATTTT. It yields the protein CASSLASPGVRVSYSGQPQHF. The rearrangement joins TRBV7-2 to TRBJ1-5, with D possibly matching TRBD1 (5 bases). Per germline, CDR1 SGHTA and CDR2 FQGNSA. Trimming took off 3 bases at V and 6 bases at J, with 33 bases between the two ends. CDR3 length: 21 residues.

This clonotype was found many times. The chain carries TRBV4-3 and TRBJ1-5, with 7 bases identical to TRBD1. V shed 0 bases, J shed 3 bases, and the junction held 2 bases outside the gene matches. The CDR3 contains 15 residues. Germline loops: CDR1 LGHNA, CDR2 YSLEER. CDR3: CASSQEGTVNQPQHF. The CDR3 DNA reads TGCGCCAGCAGCCAAGAGGGGACAGTCAATCAGCCCCAGCATTTT.

This clonotype was seen many times. The chain links TRBV5-1 to TRBJ1-5; D possibly corresponds to TRBD1 (6 bases). Trimming removed 7 bases from V and 1 base from J, with 12 bases in between. This CDR3 has 14 amino acids. CDR1 and CDR2 from the germline V gene are SGHRS and YFSETQ. CDR3 protein: CASRPGASNQPQHF. CDR3 DNA: TGCGCCAGCCGGCCAGGGGCAAGCAATCAGCCCCAGCATTTT.

The gene calls are TRBV15 and TRBJ1-1; a weak D match, TRBD1 (5 bases). The CDR3 consists of 12 residues. CDR1 and CDR2 from the germline V gene are LNHNV and YYDKDF (reference sequence). V was clipped by 4 bases and J by 6 bases, with 9 bases between them. CDR3 nucleotides: TGTGCCACCAGCAAGGGGTGGCCTGAAGCTTTCTTT. Its translation: CATSKGWPEAFF.

V gene TRBV12-5 combines with J gene TRBJ1-5, with 7 positions matching TRBD1. CDR1 is LGHNT and CDR2 is FRNRAP in the germline V gene. Germline trimming cut 3 bases from V and 0 bases from J; bases unmatched to any gene: 8. The CDR3 length is 17 residues. The CDR3 loop is CASGLETGTYSNQPQHF. CDR3 nucleotide sequence: TGTGCTAGTGGTTTAGAGACAGGGACATATAGCAATCAGCCCCAGCATTTT. The entire variable domain, with the rest obtained from reference TRBV12-5 and TRBJ1-5, is as follows: DARVTQTPRHKVTEMGQEVTMRCQPILGHNTVFWYRQTMMQGLELLAYFRNRAPLDDSGMPKDRFSAEMPDATLATLKIQPSEPRDSAVYFCASGLETGTYSNQPQHFGDGTRLSIL.

At least ten counts were recorded for this clonotype. The gene calls are TRBV5-1 and TRBJ1-2; TRBD1 is a possible D gene (5 bases). Trimming cost V 4 bases and J 3 bases, with 13 bases left between them. CDR3 length: 14 residues. Germline CDR1 reads SGHRS; CDR2 reads YFSETQ. CDR3 coding DNA: TGCGCCAGCAGCGCTTCAGGGCTCCACTATGGCTACACCTTC. Protein sequence: CASSASGLHYGYTF.

This clonotype was seen repeatedly, ten times or more. The chain recombines TRBV15 with TRBJ1-2; 9 positions agree with TRBD1. The CDR3 length is 15 residues. Losses at the gene ends were 5 bases for V and 4 bases for J; bases not matched to a gene: 8. CDR1 and CDR2 from the germline V gene are LNHNV and YYDKDF (reference sequence). CDR3 sequence (DNA): TGTGCCACCAGCTCACAACAGGGGGCTGGCTATGGCTACACCTTC. It is translated as CATSSQQGAGYGYTF.

Many counts were recorded for this clonotype. The V call is TRBV6-5, the J call TRBJ1-6; D gene uncertain. CDR1 is MNHEY, CDR2 SVGAGI, per germline. The CDR3 totals 12 residues. The V and J ends lost 1 base and 16 bases respectively, with 11 bases between them. DNA for the CDR3: TGTGCCAGCAGTTACTTTCCGGGTCCGCTCCACTTT. It translates to CASSYFPGPLHF.

This clonotype occurred many times. The chain recombines TRBV12-3 or TRBV12-4 with TRBJ2-3; D is uncertain. V lost 3 bases, J lost 2 bases, and 0 bases lay in between. This CDR3 spans 11 amino acids. The CDR3 DNA follows: TGTGCCAGCAGTTTCACAGATACGCAGTATTTT. This codes for CASSFTDTQYF.

This clonotype was seen many times. V is TRBV5-1 and J is TRBJ2-1; the match to TRBD1 covers 9 bases. Trimming took 3 bases from V and 3 from J; bases not matched to a gene: 4. Germline V CDR1 and CDR2: SGHRS, YFSETQ. The CDR3 spans 15 residues. The CDR3 here is CASSSGTGNYNEQFF. The CDR3 DNA follows: TGCGCCAGCAGCTCCGGGACAGGGAACTACAATGAGCAGTTCTTC.

The chain recombines TRBV4-1 with TRBJ1-5; D not resolved. Germline V gene sequence: CDR1 MGHRA, CDR2 YSYEKL. CDR3 length: 16 residues. The V end lost 5 bases, the J end lost 1 base, and 15 bases lay between the germline ends. The CDR3 nucleotides read TGCGCCAGCAGCGTACGGGGAGGTAAAAGCAATCAGCCCCAGCATTTT. The encoded protein is CASSVRGGKSNQPQHF.

This clonotype was picked up many times. The chain recombines TRBV25-1 with TRBJ2-1; TRBD2 is a possible D gene (6 bases). Germline V gene lookup returns CDR1 MGHDK and CDR2 SYGVNS. Trimming removed 8 bases at V and 8 bases at J, with 16 bases between. CDR3 length: 13 amino acids. The CDR3 DNA sequence: TGTGCCAGCCGACCGGAGGGTGCGGATGAGCAGTTCTTC. Residues: CASRPEGADEQFF.

This clonotype appeared a few times. The gene calls are TRBV12-3 or TRBV12-4 and TRBJ2-4; D is perhaps TRBD2 (6 bases). The CDR3 contains 15 residues. V was clipped by 6 bases and J by 7 bases, with 19 bases between them. In nucleotides, the CDR3 is TGTGCCAGCAGCCAATCGGGACTGGGACTCAACATTCAGTACTTC. Residues: CASSQSGLGLNIQYF.

This clonotype came up many times. The chain employs TRBV24-1 and TRBJ2-1; 7 nucleotides align to TRBD2. Germline V gene sequence: CDR1 KGHDR, CDR2 SFDVKD. With 2 bases clipped from V and 5 bases from J, the junction kept 8 bases outside the gene matches. There are 16 residues in the CDR3. The CDR3 sequence: CATSDSLGLADNEQFF. DNA of the CDR3: TGTGCCACCAGTGATTCCCTGGGTCTAGCGGACAATGAGCAGTTCTTC.

This clonotype appeared a few times. V usage is TRBV20-1 and J usage is TRBJ1-1, with D perhaps matching TRBD1 (5 bases). Germline loops: CDR1 DFQATT, CDR2 SNEGSKA (reference sequence). V was clipped by 6 bases and J by 5 bases, with 13 bases between them. The CDR3 extends over 12 amino acids. The CDR3 DNA reads TGCAGTGCCTACAGGTTGAGGACTGAAGCTTTCTTT. It encodes CSAYRLRTEAFF.